The clone carrying this T cell receptor (beta chain) was counted a few times. The CDR3 length is 13 residues. Germline lookup yields CDR1 SQVTM and CDR2 ANQGSEA. V gave up 0 bases and J gave up 6 bases; unmatched junction bases: 4. Every PCR was spiked with synthetic TCR analog templates. Measured with immunoSEQ multiplex PCR; TCRdb has only the in-frame clones, and not every one. The table has 65,000 to 80,000 clones, roughly 80% seen once; the top ten hold approximately 4.7%. This record comes from a study of PD-L1 blockade in urothelial cancer. Study background: Timepoints chosen for blood analysis were 3 weeks (second dose) and 6 weeks after treatment start.

Patient sample counts ranged from 1 to 8, pretreatment and on-treatment. The J gene is TRBJ2-7, the V gene TRBV29-1; 8 bases align to TRBD1. This specimen was PBMCs, taken around atezolizumab (anti-PD-L1) treatment. The TCR originated in a man between 70 and 80 years old with urothelial cancer. The CDR3 DNA is TGCAGCGTTGAAGAGACCGGACAGGGCGAGCAGTACTTC. Translated: CSVEETGQGEQYF.